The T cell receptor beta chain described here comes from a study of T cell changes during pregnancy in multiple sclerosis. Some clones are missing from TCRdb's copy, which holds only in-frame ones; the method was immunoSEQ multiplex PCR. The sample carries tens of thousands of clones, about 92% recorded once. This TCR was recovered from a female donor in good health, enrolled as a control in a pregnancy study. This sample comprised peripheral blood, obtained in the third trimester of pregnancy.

CDR3 DNA sequence: TGTGCCAGCTCACCGCAATCGGACACTGAAGCTTTCTTT. Its protein product is CASSPQSDTEAFF. The chain carries TRBV18 and TRBJ1-1; D is unclear. Trimming cost V 3 bases and J 3 bases, with 8 bases left between them. Germline CDR1 is KGHSH and CDR2 is LQKENI. The CDR3 contains 13 residues.